Shown below are 16 T cell receptor beta chains from a single sample sequenced in a study of beta chain features in type 1 diabetes (dated by TCRdb to the late 2010s). Library preparation was by the immunoSEQ multiplex PCR assay. The entire amount of isolated RNA was reverse transcribed using the High Capacity cDNA Reverse Transcription Kit, so the sequenced TCRB transcripts were expressed ones. The table comes from immuneACCESS by way of TCRdb, which keeps in-frame sequences with V and J called. Part of the clones is missing from these tables; in studies checked, under half for an unresolved V gene and the rest for unknown reasons. For this sample there are 250,000 to 350,000 clones; around 15% appear just once. Approximately 6.7% of the sample comes from the top ten. Sequenced: central memory CD4+ T cells from blood. The receptors derive from a man aged 25-45 years in good health.

This clone was observed a handful of times. This chain links TRBV7-2 with TRBJ2-7; 7 bases fit TRBD2. V lost 5 bases and J lost 4; bases outside the gene matches: 17. CDR1 and CDR2 from the germline V gene are SGHTA and FQGNSA. The CDR3 totals 17 residues. The CDR3 region is CASSGEGSGSHRYEQYV. The CDR3 DNA follows: TGTGCCAGCAGCGGGGAGGGTAGCGGCTCCCACCGTTACGAGCAGTACGTC.

The chain uses TRBV21-1 and TRBJ2-7; the DNA was not used to check the table's D call, TRBD2. TRBV21-1 is noted as a pseudogene. The CDR3 covers 13 residues. DNA of the CDR3: TGTGCCAGCAGCAGGGGAGGGACCTACGAGCAGTACGTC. Its protein product is CASSRGGTYEQYV.

This rearrangement joins TRBV4-2 to TRBJ2-5; the D gene is possibly TRBD2 (5 bases). Germline values: CDR1 LGHNA, CDR2 YNFKEQ. The CDR3 has 14 residues. With 1 base removed from V and 5 bases from J, the gap between germline ends came to 11 bases. This CDR3 reads CASSQAAGRETQYF. The DNA for the CDR3 is TGTGCCAGCAGCCAAGCGGCGGGCCGCGAGACCCAGTACTTC.

This clone was seen a few times. The J gene is TRBJ1-1, the V gene TRBV19; 9 bases fit TRBD1. Per the germline V gene, CDR1 is LNHDA and CDR2 is SQIVND (reference sequence). Trimming at V came to 5 bases and at J to 7 bases, leaving 20 bases not matched to a gene. This CDR3 is 18 amino acids long. The CDR3 sequence is CASSFDPGQGTFGGEAFF. In nucleotides, the CDR3 is TGTGCCAGTAGTTTTGACCCGGGACAGGGAACCTTTGGGGGTGAAGCTTTCTTT.

V and J are TRBV27 and TRBJ1-5; D is ambiguous. CDR1 is MNHEY and CDR2 is SMNVEV in the germline V gene (reference sequence). With 5 bases removed from V and 4 bases from J, the gap between germline ends came to 15 bases. CDR3 length equals 15 residues. The CDR3 DNA reads as TGTGCCAGCAGTAGCCTTGGGAGTGGTAATCAGCCCCAGCATTTT. Translating gives CASSSLGSGNQPQHF.

This clone has only a few counts. The V gene is TRBV6-6, the J gene TRBJ1-4, with D unclear. Germline lookup yields CDR1 MNHNY and CDR2 SVGAGI (reference sequence). Trimming shortened V by 2 bases and J by 8 bases, and 15 bases separated the two germline ends. The CDR3 extends over 15 amino acids. CDR3 bases: TGTGCCAGCAGTTACCCAGAGATCGCCTCCGAAAAACTGTTTTTT. This translates into CASSYPEIASEKLFF.

This clone was recorded a few times. J is TRBJ2-7 and V is TRBV5-1, with 9 bases identical to TRBD1. The CDR3 covers 15 residues. Germline V gene sequence: CDR1 SGHRS, CDR2 YFSETQ. V was clipped by 2 bases and J by 3 bases; unmatched bases: 6. DNA of the CDR3: TGCGCCAGCAGCTTCTCTACAGGGGGCGGCTACGAGCAGTACTTC. This codes for CASSFSTGGGYEQYF.

The CDR3 region is CASSSVAGGGETQYF. DNA for the CDR3: TGTGCCAGCAGCTCAGTAGCGGGAGGGGGAGAGACCCAGTACTTC. The chain recombines TRBV7-9 with TRBJ2-5; 11 nucleotides line up with TRBD2. CDR3 length: 15 residues. Germline trimming cut 4 bases from V and 4 bases from J; bases unmatched to any gene: 5. CDR1 is SEHNR, CDR2 FQNEAQ, per germline (reference sequence).

The chain links TRBV11-3 to TRBJ2-5, with 11 nucleotides matching TRBD2. Germline assignment: CDR1 SGHNT and CDR2 YENEEA. Trimming at V came to 1 base and at J to 5 bases, leaving 3 bases not matched to a gene. This CDR3 is 15 amino acids long. This chain's CDR3 is CASSLGGTSGETQYF. CDR3 DNA sequence: TGTGCCAGCAGCTTAGGTGGGACTAGCGGTGAGACCCAGTACTTC.

V usage is TRBV7-8 and J usage is TRBJ2-1, with TRBD2 matching 10 bases. This CDR3 spans 14 amino acids. Germline trimming cut 5 bases from V and 9 bases from J; bases unmatched to any gene: 7. Germline V lookup: CDR1 SGHVS, CDR2 FQNEAQ. CDR3 protein: CASSPSASGGEQFF. CDR3 sequence (DNA): TGTGCCAGCAGCCCCTCAGCTAGCGGGGGTGAGCAGTTCTTC.

Points on this clone: Other DNA variants within this sample encode the same CDR3. The chain couples TRBV2 to TRBJ2-5; no definite D call. The V gene's germline CDR1 is SNHLY and CDR2 FYNNEI. The CDR3 has 13 amino acids. Trimming pared 6 bases from V and 2 bases from J, leaving 10 bases between. The CDR3 sequence is CASSQMGQETQYF. The CDR3 DNA is TGTGCCAGCAGCCAAATGGGTCAAGAGACCCAGTACTTC.

V and J are TRBV5-4 and TRBJ2-7; weak D call: TRBD2 (5 bases). The V end was cut by 0 bases, the J end by 1 base, with 14 bases between. In germline, CDR1 is SGHNT, CDR2 YYREEE (reference sequence). The CDR3 has 16 residues. The CDR3 DNA reads TGTGCCAGCAGCTTGGGCGGGCAGGACGGGTCCTACGAGCAGTACTTC. Protein: CASSLGGQDGSYEQYF.

In this sample, this clone turned up many times. This sequence joins TRBV18 and TRBJ1-1; D remains ambiguous. Trimming took off 2 bases at V and 7 bases at J, with 8 bases between the two ends. The CDR3 is made up of 12 amino acids. CDR1 and CDR2 from the germline V gene are KGHSH and LQKENI. As DNA, the CDR3 is TGTGCCAGCTCACCAAGGGTGGGTGAAGCTTTCTTT. It is translated as CASSPRVGEAFF.

There are a few counts of this clone. This chain joins TRBV6-6 and TRBJ2-7; 10 bases fit TRBD1. The length of the CDR3 is 15 residues. V was clipped by 6 bases and J by 0 bases; unmatched bases: 5. CDR1 is MNHNY and CDR2 is SVGAGI in the germline V gene (reference sequence). The CDR3 here is CASSPRDRGSYEQYF. The CDR3 nucleotides are TGTGCCAGCAGCCCTCGGGACAGGGGCTCCTACGAGCAGTACTTC.

The chain recombines TRBV7-2 with TRBJ1-3; no reliable D call. The length of the CDR3 is 14 residues. Germline values: CDR1 SGHTA, CDR2 FQGNSA. Trimming stripped 2 bases from V and 1 base from J, with 6 bases between. The CDR3: CASSLRGSGNTIYF. The CDR3 DNA reads as TGTGCCAGCAGCTTACGAGGATCTGGAAACACCATATATTTT. The full variable domain, its missing parts supplied by reference TRBV7-2 and TRBJ1-3, is GAGVSQSPSNKVTEKGKDVELRCDPISGHTALYWYRQSLGQGLEFLIYFQGNSAPDKSGLPSDRFSAERTGGSVSTLTIQRTQQEDSAVYLCASSLRGSGNTIYFGEGSWLTVV.

This clone was detected a few times. Because it lacks the conserved phenylalanine or tryptophan at the end, this CDR3 is likely a read error. The DNA is left out, because the CDR3 cannot be placed on it with certainty; the CDR3 is given as TCRdb lists it. This chain's CDR3 is CASSLEGIDGAL. The rearrangement links TRBV7-9 to TRBJ1-1; the table's TRBD1 call for D was not verified on the DNA. The CDR3 sequence runs 12 residues, both termini included. The germline gives CDR1 SEHNR, CDR2 FQNEAQ (reference sequence).